This paragraph covers one TCR beta chain sequence. Germline-derived CDR1 and CDR2 are GTSNPN and SVGIG (reference sequence). V gave up 7 bases and J gave up 5 bases, with 30 bases separating them. This CDR3 contains 19 residues. Enrollment of patients from Seattle took place during active infection, with longitudinal follow-up. In the authors' methods: Nucleated cell number was recorded as an estimate derived from reference gene primer amplification. Measured with immunoSEQ multiplex PCR; TCRdb has only the in-frame clones, and not every one. The V and J calls and clone size come from that table; D and trimming were worked out from the DNA. The table has hundreds of thousands of clones, about 90% seen once. These data originate in a study of blood T cell repertoires in COVID-19. Study information: Samples representing acute and convalescent COVID-19 were sourced from the United States, Italy and Spain. Sources were T cells, B-cell-depleted T cells, or PBMCs; the material itself was cDNA or gDNA.

Sequencing was carried out using peripheral blood. The rearrangement joins TRBV30 to TRBJ1-6, with a possible D match to TRBD1 (6 bases). This clonotype was obtained from a woman younger than 45 with COVID-19, enrolled during active disease. CDR3 region: CAYSPLTGASLGNNSPLHF. DNA for the CDR3: TGTGCCTACTCCCCGCTGACAGGAGCCTCCTTGGGAAATAATTCACCCCTCCACTTT.